A selection of T cell receptor beta chains follows, all from one sample in a study of shared clonotypes between healthy human individuals. Assay used: immunoSEQ multiplex PCR; TCRdb lists only in-frame clones, some missing. The table shows 850,000 to 1,100,000 clones, with 70% to 80% occurring only once. The sequenced sample was memory CD4+ T cells from PBMCs. These receptors were obtained from a man younger than 35 in good health. Some clones in this sample may be carry-over from other donors' samples. The CDR3 runs from the conserved cysteine through the conserved F or W. Each record gives: CDR3 protein, CDR3 DNA, clone size, J gene, V gene, D gene. A D gene is named only where the DNA matches it firmly. The size entry is marked missing in some rows and otherwise reads once, few, many or a size class.

CASSLGTSGRRETQYF	TGTGCCAGCAGCTTAGGGACTAGCGGGAGGAGGGAGACCCAGTACTTC	NA	TRBJ2-5	TRBV7-9	TRBD2
CSVGLGSQETQYF	TGCAGCGTTGGGTTGGGGAGCCAAGAGACCCAGTACTTC	NA	TRBJ2-5	TRBV29-1	NA
CASSGRTVQEAQYF	TGTGCCAGCTCAGGCAGGACAGTACAAGAGGCCCAGTACTTC	NA	TRBJ2-5	TRBV18	NA
CSAERDNEQFF	TGCAGTGCGGAGCGGGACAATGAGCAGTTCTTC	NA	TRBJ2-1	TRBV20-1	NA
CASSQPTGTVINNEQFF	TGCGCCAGCAGCCAACCCACCGGGACCGTTATAAACAATGAGCAGTTCTTC	NA	TRBJ2-1	TRBV4-1	NA
CASSLMGNTGELFF	TGTGCCAGCAGCTTAATGGGGAACACCGGGGAGCTGTTTTTT	many	TRBJ2-2	TRBV5-4	NA
CASSQVRWNQPQHF	TGCGCCAGCAGCCAGGTTCGTTGGAATCAGCCCCAGCATTTT	NA	TRBJ1-5	TRBV4-1	NA
CASSRDVSDTEAFF	TGTGCCAGCAGCCGGGACGTAAGCGACACTGAAGCTTTCTTT	NA	TRBJ1-1	TRBV7-7	NA
CASSQVLASGSYEQYF	TGTGCCAGCAGCCAAGTGTTGGCTAGCGGCTCCTACGAGCAGTACTTC	NA	TRBJ2-7	TRBV4-2	TRBD2
CASSPGQGWGEQYF	TGTGCCAGCAGCCCCGGACAGGGTTGGGGCGAGCAGTACTTC	NA	TRBJ2-7	TRBV7-9	TRBD1
CASSVSSGRVNEQFF	TGTGCCAGCAGCGTCTCTAGCGGGAGGGTCAATGAGCAGTTCTTC	NA	TRBJ2-1	TRBV9	TRBD2
CASSPLAGGNQPQHF	TGCGCCAGCAGCCCTCTAGCCGGCGGGAATCAGCCCCAGCATTTT	NA	TRBJ1-5	TRBV5-1	NA
CASSQDVVGYGYTF	TGCGCCAGCAGCCAAGATGTGGTGGGCTATGGCTACACCTTC	once	TRBJ1-2	TRBV4-1	NA